This T cell receptor (beta chain) was identified during a study of cytomegalovirus exposure and HLA in healthy donors. The V end was cut by 6 bases, the J end by 8 bases, with 10 bases between. The CDR3 length is 12 residues. Germline V gives CDR1 LNHDA, CDR2 SQIVND (reference sequence). Study-level results: Exclusion as indistinguishable affected some V segments, including TRBV6-2 and TRBV6-3. With further analysis later on, most CMV-associated TCR beta chains appeared HLA-restricted.

Worth noting for this clone: What it recognizes is unknown.

PCR was performed using 60 Vbeta and 13 Jbeta primers. Sequencing was performed with immunoSEQ multiplex PCR; in TCRdb, only in-frame clones are kept and a portion is missing. The data show roughly 110,000 clones, over 75% seen once. This receptor was identified in a man between 60 and 75 years old in good health and CMV-seronegative. Sequencing used PBMCs. This sequence joins TRBV19 and TRBJ1-4, with D unclear. CDR3 coding DNA: TGTGCCAGTAGGGAGAGGAGCGAAAAACTGTTTTTT. Its protein product is CASRERSEKLFF.